This TCR beta chain is from a study of control samples from healthy donors and cancer patients. Sequencing was performed with immunoSEQ multiplex PCR; in TCRdb, only in-frame clones are kept and a portion is missing. Among approximately 110,000 clones listed, approximately 90% were seen once. J was trimmed by 5 bases and V by 6 bases; bases with no gene match: 6. Germline V CDR1 and CDR2: LGHNT, FRNRAP. The CDR3 length is 13 residues. This clonotype was sampled from a woman between 18 and 29 years old in good health. The source material was blood. V gene TRBV12-5 combines with J gene TRBJ1-1, with TRBD1 identical over 7 bases. CDR3 in DNA: TGTGCTAGTGGGAACAGGGGATGGACTGAAGCTTTCTTT. This sequence encodes CASGNRGWTEAFF.